The present entry profiles one TCR beta chain with its context. Its target antigen remains unknown. Nothing much larger sits one base from this clone, and base qualities are not available. Libraries were constructed by 5' RACE. The instrument given in TCRdb is Illumina HiSeq 2500. A second 7 to 11 cycle PCR used a sample-barcoded 5' primer and a J-beta primer mix. A unique molecular identifier was introduced onto each TCR beta cDNA molecule by a template-switch 5' adaptor carrying 12 random nucleotides. Each sample yielded at least 3 million CDR3-containing paired-end reads. All of the RNA was converted into first-strand cDNA using the Mint cDNA synthesis kit, with a TRBC-specific oligonucleotide serving as the primer. After uracil-DNA glycosylase treatment, a first 18-cycle PCR used universal primers M1SS and BC2_uni_R on all cDNA. The authors processed their data as follows. Each sample was normalized by randomly selecting 1 million high-quality reads, each carrying a distinct molecular identifier. Instead of being binned into consensus sequences, reads with shared molecular identifiers were discarded. MiTCR, run with a Q25 quality threshold and the strictest error-elimination algorithm, handled CDR3 identification, clonotype clustering and error correction. A nonparametric unseen species model using Euler transformation provided a lower-bound estimate of total TCR beta diversity. TCRdb applied fastp at Q25 and MiXCR to the public reads, then kept only in-frame beta chains. Under each unique CDR3 protein, matching rows form one entry showing the most common genes and DNA. The V and J calls were determined by TCRdb, not by the authors. Within this sample are around 1,500,000 distinct CDR3 sequences, with around two fifths of them counted one time only. The ten largest make up around 8% of the sample.

This sample is drawn from a study of blood T cells in healthy people across ages (dated by TCRdb to 2013 to 2016). Some background on the complete study: In model experiments, roughly one uniquely barcoded TCR beta cDNA molecule per two T cells was captured by template switching. The study measured age-related changes in TCR beta repertoire diversity using deep sequencing normalized with unique cDNA molecular identifiers. Donors were grouped into four age groups: young (average roughly 16 years), middle-aged (about 40), aged (around 62) and long-lived (approximately 81). To avoid experimental bias, donors of different ages were distributed randomly across sequencing lanes. Using the same blood draw, the study looked at two additional independent replicas of 1 million unique cDNA reads for two donors, one aged 18 to 30 and the other aged 80 or older.

Donors were about 36 systemically healthy Caucasian individuals from Russia aged roughly 6 to 95 years. Each donor gave approximately 9.3 milliliters of peripheral blood, collected into EDTA-treated Vacutainer tubes. Ficoll-Paque density-gradient centrifugation was used to isolate PBMCs, with at least 7 million per sample. Total RNA was extracted from PBMCs with Trizol reagent, with at least 6 micrograms obtained per sample. For every donor, an aliquot of PBMCs went through flow cytometry to measure the percentages of naive CD45RAhigh/CD27high T cells. Study-wide conclusions, independent of this receptor: Because donor CMV infection status was unknown, age-related changes in expanded clonotypes were potentially confounded. Observed TCR beta diversity per million T cells fell roughly linearly with age, and a significant reduction was already apparent by age roughly 40. The percentage of naive T cells measured by flow cytometry correlated strongly with observed TCR beta diversity. Estimates of total diversity based on one million sequenced T cells were considered lower bounds and underestimates. Compared with the aged group, more naive CD4+ T cells, fewer expanded clones and increased TCR diversity were shown by the long-lived group, suggesting age selection. Because profiling used bulk unsorted PBMCs, naive and antigen-experienced compartments could not be compared conclusively.

Including cysteine and phenylalanine, the CDR3 has 13 amino acids. Of the read, only the CDR3 DNA is kept; its 39 bases are in frame from base 1. Taken from the germline V gene, the CDR1 and CDR2 loops are MNHNS and SASEGT. Trimming costs V 8 bases and J 3 bases, and their ends lie 14 bases apart. The sample taken for sequencing was blood. The V gene is TRBV6-1 and the J gene is TRBJ2-7, and possibly TRBD1, on 6 matching bases. This receptor was identified in a woman aged 18-29 years in good health. The CDR3 in this case is CASQQGQSYEQYF. The DNA sequence is as follows: TGTGCCAGCCAACAAGGACAGAGCTACGAGCAGTACTTC.